The 26 T cell receptor beta chains below were found in one sample sequenced in a study of a mutant IDH1 vaccine in newly diagnosed glioma. Profiling relied on immunoSEQ multiplex PCR, and the TCRdb table lists in-frame clones only, not all of them. The sample lists over 75,000 clones, about four fifths occurring once. Time point: baseline, week 1 (first vaccination visit). The treatment denotes: pre-vaccination baseline after standard-of-care therapy. This specimen was PBMCs, taken from a glioma patient treated with radiotherapy, temozolomide or both. These receptors came from a man between 35 and 55 years old with glioma.

This chain joins TRBV4-3 and TRBJ1-3; D gene unclear. In germline, CDR1 is LGHNA, CDR2 YSLEER. Trimming cost V 4 bases and J 4 bases, with 14 bases left between them. This CDR3 is built from 15 residues. The CDR3 sequence: CASSPKLSEGNTIYF. CDR3 sequence (DNA): TGCGCCAGCAGCCCGAAGCTCAGCGAGGGAAACACCATATATTTT.

In this sample, this clone turned up many times. The V gene is TRBV7-9, the J gene TRBJ2-7; 7 positions match TRBD2. Unmatched junction bases numbered 8, after V lost 3 bases and J lost 0 bases. CDR3 length: 16 amino acids. Germline lookup yields CDR1 SEHNR and CDR2 FQNEAQ (reference sequence). The CDR3, as DNA: TGTGCCAGCAGCTTCGTCCCGCGGGGGAGCTCCTACGAGCAGTACTTC. This translates into CASSFVPRGSSYEQYF. Variable domain in full (rest from reference TRBV7-9 and TRBJ2-7): DTGVSQNPRHKITKRGQNVTFRCDPISEHNRLYWYRQTLGQGPEFLTYFQNEAQLEKSRLLSDRFSAERPKGSFSTLEIQRTEQGDSAMYLCASSFVPRGSSYEQYFGPGTRLTVT.

V usage is TRBV5-4 and J usage is TRBJ1-1, with TRBD1 matching over 8 bases. The V and J ends lost 2 bases and 1 base, in that order; junction bases with no gene match: 4. Germline CDR1 reads SGHNT; CDR2 reads YYREEE (reference sequence). CDR3 length equals 15 residues. The CDR3: CASSLMGTGNTEAFF. CDR3 DNA sequence: TGTGCCAGCAGCTTAATGGGGACAGGGAACACTGAAGCTTTCTTT.

This chain uses TRBV2 with TRBJ2-3, with 8 bases that match TRBD1. The CDR3 is 15 residues long. Per germline, CDR1 SNHLY and CDR2 FYNNEI. Losses at the gene ends were 6 bases for V and 2 bases for J; bases not matched to a gene: 7. The CDR3 loop reads CASREQGVATDTQYF. The CDR3 coding sequence is TGTGCCAGCAGAGAACAGGGGGTCGCCACAGATACGCAGTATTTT.

This chain's CDR3 is CASSVGGFFVPSGNTIYF. The CDR3 DNA reads TGTGCCAGCAGCGTAGGGGGGTTCTTTGTCCCCTCTGGAAACACCATATATTTT. This chain uses TRBV9 with TRBJ1-3, with a weak D call TRBD1 (5 bases). CDR3 size: 18 residues. V was cut by 0 bases and J by 0 bases, with 16 bases left in between. CDR1 and CDR2 from the germline V gene are SGDLS and YYNGEE.

The chain uses TRBV30 and TRBJ2-1; D is tentatively TRBD1 or TRBD2 (5 bases each). CDR1 GTSNPN and CDR2 SVGIG come from the germline V gene (reference sequence). This CDR3 is 13 amino acids long. V dropped 1 base and J dropped 8 bases, with 12 bases sitting between them. The CDR3 here is CAWSGTGLDEQFF. The CDR3 DNA is TGTGCCTGGAGTGGGACGGGGCTGGATGAGCAGTTCTTC.

The chain links TRBV6-6 to TRBJ2-5, with 11 bases identical to TRBD2. V dropped 9 bases and J dropped 2; count of bases not matched to a gene: 11. The CDR3 runs to 16 residues. Germline V gene data show CDR1 as MNHNY and CDR2 as SVGAGI (reference sequence). The CDR3 sequence is CASLPGLADLQETQYF. Written as DNA, the CDR3 is TGTGCCAGTTTACCGGGACTAGCGGATTTACAAGAGACCCAGTACTTC.

The chain carries TRBV25-1 and TRBJ1-2; TRBD1 might be the D (5 bases). Germline values: CDR1 MGHDK, CDR2 SYGVNS. The CDR3 length is 14 residues. Trimming shortened V by 2 bases and J by 4 bases, and 11 bases separated the two germline ends. CDR3 residues: CASSEGGWRYGYTF. In DNA form, the CDR3 reads TGTGCCAGCAGTGAAGGGGGTTGGCGCTATGGCTACACCTTC.

This clone was counted only a few times. The chain couples TRBV15 to TRBJ2-7; a weak D match, TRBD1 (7 bases). V lost 4 bases to trimming and J lost 2 bases, with 15 bases between them. This CDR3 contains 15 residues. Germline V CDR1 and CDR2: LNHNV, YYDKDF (reference sequence). CDR3 DNA: TGTGCCACCAGCAAAGAGCCAGGGGGGACCTACGAGCAGTACTTC. It is translated as CATSKEPGGTYEQYF.

The chain links TRBV14 to TRBJ1-2; D unresolved. Deletions cut 0 bases from V and 2 bases from J, with 16 bases between. This CDR3 region has 17 residues. From germline, CDR1 is SGHDN and CDR2 FVKESK. The CDR3 protein is CASSQDLGNWENYGYTF. DNA for the CDR3: TGTGCCAGCAGCCAAGATTTAGGTAACTGGGAGAACTATGGCTACACCTTC.

The rearrangement uses TRBV29-1 and TRBJ2-7, with 9 bases lining up with TRBD1. V was pared by 6 bases and J by 1 base, with 10 bases of the junction left unmatched. The CDR3 extends over 15 amino acids. Germline V CDR1 and CDR2: SQVTM, ANQGSEA. The CDR3 here is CSVAGTGSSSYEQYF. CDR3 coding DNA: TGCAGCGTAGCCGGGACAGGGTCGTCTTCCTACGAGCAGTACTTC.

The CDR3 reads CASSPTTSGGPPDTQYF. The CDR3 coding sequence is TGTGCCAGCAGCCCGACGACTAGCGGGGGGCCCCCAGATACGCAGTATTTT. This sequence joins TRBV5-6 and TRBJ2-3; 13 nucleotides match TRBD2. V trimming: 4 bases; J trimming: 4 bases; junction bases outside the gene matches: 9. Germline CDR1 and CDR2: SGHDT and YYEEEE. The CDR3 spans 17 residues.

The chain is built from TRBV5-1 and TRBJ2-7; 7 bases are shared with TRBD2. This CDR3 comprises 14 residues. The V and J ends lost 0 bases and 3 bases, in that order; junction bases with no gene match: 3. CDR1 and CDR2 (germline): SGHRS, YFSETQ. The CDR3 DNA sequence: TGCGCCAGCAGCTTGGGAGCGGGAATCTACGAGCAGTACTTC. This gives the protein CASSLGAGIYEQYF.

The chain carries TRBV6-6 and TRBJ2-7, with D perhaps matching TRBD2 (7 bases). Per germline, CDR1 MNHNY and CDR2 SVGAGI (reference sequence). The CDR3 has 16 amino acids. The V end was cut by 4 bases, the J end by 1 base, with 17 bases between. CDR3 loop: CASSSRREGGSYEQYF. CDR3 DNA sequence: TGTGCCAGCAGTTCTCGAAGGGAGGGGGGGTCCTACGAGCAGTACTTC.

The genes are TRBV10-3 and TRBJ1-2; TRBD1 agrees at 7 bases. Per the germline V gene, CDR1 is ENHRY and CDR2 is SYGVKD. With V trimmed by 4 bases and J by 4 bases, 9 bases remained unmatched. CDR3 length: 15 residues. The CDR3: CAISVTRDSFYGYTF. The CDR3 coding sequence is TGTGCCATCAGTGTGACCCGGGACAGCTTCTATGGCTACACCTTC.

The chain joins TRBV11-2 to TRBJ1-6; D is possibly TRBD1 (5 bases). The germline V and J ends were trimmed by 0 bases and 3 bases, with 9 bases remaining between them. Germline values: CDR1 SGHAT, CDR2 FQNNGV. This CDR3 comprises 16 residues. CDR3 region: CASSLEGQVYNSPLHF. In nucleotides, the CDR3 is TGTGCCAGCAGCTTAGAGGGGCAGGTCTATAATTCACCCCTCCACTTT.

The chain combines TRBV6-5 with TRBJ1-4; D gene uncertain. The germline V and J ends were trimmed by 2 bases and 4 bases, with 5 bases remaining between them. The CDR3 has 13 amino acids. Germline assignment: CDR1 MNHEY and CDR2 SVGAGI. As DNA, the CDR3 is TGTGCCAGCAGTTACAGGGTTAATGAAAAACTGTTTTTT. It specifies CASSYRVNEKLFF.

This chain links TRBV27 with TRBJ1-2; D gene uncertain. Germline values: CDR1 MNHEY, CDR2 SMNVEV (reference sequence). This CDR3 is 12 amino acids long. Deletions cut 5 bases from V and 4 bases from J, with 8 bases between. CDR3 nucleotide sequence: TGTGCCAGCAGTACACGGGGCTATGGCTACACCTTC. Translated, it gives CASSTRGYGYTF.

The chain links TRBV10-3 to TRBJ2-7, with D unresolved. Germline V CDR1 and CDR2: ENHRY, SYGVKD. This CDR3 contains 14 residues. Between the trimmed V and J ends, which lost 3 bases and 6 bases, there was a span of 15 bases. DNA for the CDR3: TGTGCCATCAGTGATTCGGTAAGGGCTTCCGAGCAGTACTTC. Amino acid sequence: CAISDSVRASEQYF.

The chain couples TRBV5-1 to TRBJ1-3; the D is unclear. The germline V gene encodes CDR1 SGHRS and CDR2 YFSETQ. This CDR3 spans 15 amino acids. Deletions cut 4 bases from V and 4 bases from J, with 15 bases between. CDR3 loop: CASSLTAGEGNTIYF. The CDR3 region has the DNA TGCGCCAGCAGCCTGACGGCCGGGGAGGGAAACACCATATATTTT.

This chain joins TRBV2 and TRBJ1-4; possibly TRBD1 for D (5 bases). The CDR3 loop spans 14 amino acids. The V end was cut by 10 bases, the J end by 9 bases, with 21 bases between. CDR1 is SNHLY, CDR2 FYNNEI, per germline. The CDR3 DNA sequence: TGTGCCACCCAAGGGGACGGCCCGTTGAAAAAACTGTTTTTT. It yields the protein CATQGDGPLKKLFF.

For the CDR3, the DNA is TGTGCCATCAGTGATGGACAGGGGGCATCGACAAGGGAGACCCAGTACTTC. Translated: CAISDGQGASTRETQYF. The genes are TRBV10-3 and TRBJ2-5; the match to TRBD1 covers 11 bases. This CDR3 contains 17 residues. The V gene's germline CDR1 is ENHRY and CDR2 SYGVKD. After removal of 3 bases from V and 5 bases from J, the junction contained 11 bases not matched to a gene.

This chain uses TRBV2 with TRBJ1-1; D uncertain. Germline values: CDR1 SNHLY, CDR2 FYNNEI. There are 14 residues in the CDR3. V was pared by 5 bases and J by 1 base, with 11 bases between. The CDR3 loop is CASSSLDKNTEAFF. CDR3 in DNA: TGTGCCAGCAGTTCCTTAGACAAGAACACTGAAGCTTTCTTT. Together with reference TRBV2 and TRBJ1-1, the CDR3 gives the full variable domain: EPEVTQTPSHQVTQMGQEVILRCVPISNHLYFYWYRQILGQKVEFLVSFYNNEISEKSEIFDDQFSVERPDGSNFTLKIRSTKLEDSAMYFCASSSLDKNTEAFFGQGTRLTVV.

In this sample, this clone turned up once. This chain uses TRBV29-1 with TRBJ2-1; no firm D call. Germline CDR1 is SQVTM and CDR2 is ANQGSEA. The CDR3 totals 10 residues. V dropped 6 bases and J dropped 7 bases, with 7 bases sitting between them. This CDR3 reads CSVVANEQFF. CDR3 in DNA: TGCAGCGTGGTAGCTAATGAGCAGTTCTTC.

This chain links TRBV6-5 with TRBJ2-5; D might be TRBD1 or TRBD2, each matching 6 bases. V dropped 9 bases and J dropped 4 bases, with 12 bases sitting between them. The CDR3 is 12 amino acids. Germline CDR1 is MNHEY and CDR2 is SVGAGI. CDR3 DNA sequence: TGTGCCAGTCGGGGGCCGGGAGAGACCCAGTACTTC. Translated, it gives CASRGPGETQYF.

The J gene is TRBJ2-2, the V gene TRBV18; D not resolved. V lost 4 bases, J lost 6 bases, and 15 bases lay in between. The CDR3 length is 15 residues. The germline CDR1 and CDR2 sequences are KGHSH and LQKENI. The CDR3 loop is CASSLDGVYAGELFF. DNA for the CDR3: TGTGCCAGCTCACTGGACGGAGTTTACGCCGGGGAGCTGTTTTTT.